The rows below give T cell receptor beta chains drawn from one sample of a study of cytomegalovirus exposure and HLA in healthy donors. Generated by immunoSEQ multiplex PCR, the TCRdb table keeps only in-frame clones and is missing some. The sample lists around 49,000 clones, roughly 93% occurring once. Sequenced material: PBMCs. These receptors all stem from a man younger than 35 in good health and CMV-seronegative. CDR3s include the opening cysteine and the closing phenylalanine or tryptophan. Each record gives: CDR3 DNA, CDR3 protein, V gene, J gene, clone size, D gene. D genes are given only for firm matches. The listing skips clone size in some rows; elsewhere it reads once, few, many or a size class.

TGTGCCAGCAGTTTAACTAGCGCAAACTCCTACGAGCAGTACTTC	CASSLTSANSYEQYF	TRBV28	TRBJ2-7	NA	TRBD2
TGTGCCAGCAGCTTGGAAGCGGGAGGTTACAATGAGCAGTTCTTC	CASSLEAGGYNEQFF	TRBV13	TRBJ2-1	once	TRBD2
TGTGCCAGCAGTTTGCCAGGGAATAACTATGGCTACACCTTC	CASSLPGNNYGYTF	TRBV28	TRBJ1-2	few	NA
TGTGCCAGTAGTATGGGACTGTCGGTGGCTGAAGCTTTCTTT	CASSMGLSVAEAFF	TRBV19	TRBJ1-1	NA	NA
TGCGCCAGCAGAGACATTAACTATGGCTACACCTTC	CASRDINYGYTF	TRBV23-1	TRBJ1-2	once	NA
TGTGCCAGCAGCTTATATCCCATAGCGGGAGAGTTCTACAATGAGCAGTTCTTC	CASSLYPIAGEFYNEQFF	TRBV7-3	TRBJ2-1	NA	TRBD2
TGTGCCAGCAGCCGGGGCCCGGGACTAGCGGGGGGAGACAATGAGCAGTTCTTC	CASSRGPGLAGGDNEQFF	TRBV11-3	TRBJ2-1	NA	TRBD2
TGTGCCAGTAGTATAGGGGCAGGGTTGTTCAACACTGAAGCTTTCTTT	CASSIGAGLFNTEAFF	TRBV19	TRBJ1-1	NA	NA
TGTGCCAATTTAGAAAAAACCTACGAGCAGTACTTC	CANLEKTYEQYF	TRBV21-1	TRBJ2-7	NA	NA
TGTGCCAGCAGCCCCCGGTCCGCCTGGGAAAAACTGTTTTTT	CASSPRSAWEKLFF	TRBV9	TRBJ1-4	NA	NA
TGTGCCAGCGCTCCATTAGCGGGGGTCACAGATACGCAGTATTTT	CASAPLAGVTDTQYF	TRBV6-1	TRBJ2-3	NA	TRBD2
TGCAGCGTTAATAGCGGGAGGGCCGGAAATGAGCAGTTCTTC	CSVNSGRAGNEQFF	TRBV29-1	TRBJ2-1	NA	TRBD2
TGTGCCAGCAGTTTGTGGTCTAGCGGGGGGCGGGGGCAGTACTTC	CASSLWSSGGRGQYF	TRBV28	TRBJ2-7	NA	TRBD2
TGCGCCAGCAGCCTGGGGGCTCCTGGAAACACCATATATTTT	CASSLGAPGNTIYF	TRBV5-1	TRBJ1-3	NA	NA
TGTGCCAGCAGTTCCCCGGGACTAAGCTCTAGCACAGATACGCAGTATTTT	CASSSPGLSSSTDTQYF	TRBV27	TRBJ2-3	NA	TRBD2
TGTGCCAGCAGCCGCGCGATCACCTCCTACGAGCAGTACTTC	CASSRAITSYEQYF	TRBV7-2	TRBJ2-7	NA	NA
TGCGCCAGCAGCTTGGTGGCACAAAACTATGGCTACACCTTC	CASSLVAQNYGYTF	TRBV5-1	TRBJ1-2	NA	NA
TGCAGCGTTGTGCCAGGGCCCAATCAGCCCCAGCATTTT	CSVVPGPNQPQHF	TRBV29-1	TRBJ1-5	NA	NA
TGCGCCAGCAGTGCCCGGCGGCGCGGAAACTACAATGAGCAGTTCTTC	CASSARRRGNYNEQFF	TRBV10-1	TRBJ2-1	few	NA
TGCGCCAGCAGCCAGTACAGCGGGGTGTCCTACGAGCAGTACTTC	CASSQYSGVSYEQYF	TRBV4-1	TRBJ2-7	NA	TRBD2
TGTGCCAGCAGTGAAAATAGCGGGACCGATGAGCAGTTCTTC	CASSENSGTDEQFF	TRBV6-4	TRBJ2-1	NA	TRBD2
TGTGCCAGCAGTTCCCAGCGCACGGATATGAACTATGGCTACACCTTC	CASSSQRTDMNYGYTF	TRBV27	TRBJ1-2	NA	NA
TGTGCTAGTGGCGACCAGGGGAGAGAGACCCAGTACTTC	CASGDQGRETQYF	TRBV12-5	TRBJ2-5	NA	NA
TGTGCCTGGAGTGAGGGGAGCAATCAGCCCCAGCATTTT	CAWSEGSNQPQHF	TRBV30	TRBJ1-5	NA	NA
TGCGCCTCCCGGGACAGACTCTACGAGCAGTACTTC	CASRDRLYEQYF	TRBV5-1	TRBJ2-7	NA	TRBD1
TGTGCCAGCAGCTCGAGCGGGATAGCGGGAGTTTATGAGCAGTTCTTC	CASSSSGIAGVYEQFF	TRBV7-9	TRBJ2-1	NA	TRBD2
TGTGCCACCTTGGACAGGGGGCTAGCGGGAGGGGGAGAGACCCAGTACTTC	CATLDRGLAGGGETQYF	TRBV10-3	TRBJ2-5	NA	NA
TGTGCCAGTAGTATTTATAGATCTTCTGGAAACACCATATATTTT	CASSIYRSSGNTIYF	TRBV19	TRBJ1-3	NA	NA
TGTGCCAGCAGTTTCTCCAGGGAACGTGATCAGCCCCAGCATTTT	CASSFSRERDQPQHF	TRBV28	TRBJ1-5	NA	NA
TGTGCCAGCAGTTTCGGGCCTACAGGGGATGAGCAGTTCTTC	CASSFGPTGDEQFF	TRBV27	TRBJ2-1	NA	TRBD1
TGTGCCAGCAGCGAGTTCCCTAGCGGTAACAATGAGCAGTTCTTC	CASSEFPSGNNEQFF	TRBV6-5	TRBJ2-1	NA	TRBD2
TGTGCCTGGGCCCTAGGGGCGGTAGGACCTAGCACAGATACGCAGTATTTT	CAWALGAVGPSTDTQYF	TRBV30	TRBJ2-3	NA	NA
TGTGCCAGCAGCGCAAGCGGGAGGGTTTACAATGAGCAGTTCTTC	CASSASGRVYNEQFF	TRBV5-6	TRBJ2-1	NA	TRBD2
TGCGCCAGCAGCTTGGCCGGAGGGTCTTGGCAAGAGACCCAGTACTTC	CASSLAGGSWQETQYF	TRBV5-1	TRBJ2-5	NA	NA
TGTGCCAGCAGTCCCCAAACCACGACAGGGTTTGGGTCCTATGGCTACACCTTC	CASSPQTTTGFGSYGYTF	TRBV27	TRBJ1-2	NA	TRBD1
TGTGCCAGCAGCTTAGGACTAGCGGACGAGCTATTCTCCTACGAGCAGTACTTC	CASSLGLADELFSYEQYF	TRBV7-9	TRBJ2-7	NA	TRBD2
TGCGCCAGCCAGACGGACGGGGGGGCAGAGCAGTACTTC	CASQTDGGAEQYF	TRBV5-1	TRBJ2-7	NA	TRBD2
TGTGCCAGCAGTTCCCCGGCGGACTACGAGCAGTACTTC	CASSSPADYEQYF	TRBV27	TRBJ2-7	NA	NA
TGTGCCACCAGCAGGGGGACAGTCCAAGAGACCCAGTACTTC	CATSRGTVQETQYF	TRBV15	TRBJ2-5	NA	TRBD1
TGTGCCAGCAGCACGGACAGGGCGGTGAAGGGCTACACCTTC	CASSTDRAVKGYTF	TRBV7-8	TRBJ1-2	NA	TRBD1
TGTGCCAGCAGCGGGACAGGGGGGGTGAACACTGAAGCTTTCTTT	CASSGTGGVNTEAFF	TRBV7-9	TRBJ1-1	NA	TRBD1
TGTGCCAGCAGTCGAACGGGCACCAGGGGGCGTGGGCAGCCCCAGCATTTT	CASSRTGTRGRGQPQHF	TRBV28	TRBJ1-5	NA	TRBD1
TGTGCCAGCAGCTTATGGCGGAACCAAGAGACCCAGTACTTC	CASSLWRNQETQYF	TRBV7-8	TRBJ2-5	NA	NA
TGTGCCAGCAGCCCGGACAGGCGGACCGGGGAGCTGTTTTTT	CASSPDRRTGELFF	TRBV7-3	TRBJ2-2	NA	TRBD1
TGCGCCAGCAGCCAAGATACAGCGGGGAGACACAATGAGCAGTTCTTC	CASSQDTAGRHNEQFF	TRBV4-1	TRBJ2-1	NA	TRBD2
TGTGCCAGCAGCCCCGAAGGTAGCCGGGGGACCCAGTACTTC	CASSPEGSRGTQYF	TRBV9	TRBJ2-5	once	NA
TGCGCCAGCAGCCTCCGACAGGGTGGAGACGAGCAGTACTTC	CASSLRQGGDEQYF	TRBV4-1	TRBJ2-7	NA	TRBD1
TGCGCCAGCAGCTCCGGGACAGGGGGCGAAGGAGCCTACAATGAGCAGTTCTTC	CASSSGTGGEGAYNEQFF	TRBV5-1	TRBJ2-1	NA	TRBD1
TGCAGCGTTGAAAACGCGGGGGAGGGCTATGGCTACACCTTC	CSVENAGEGYGYTF	TRBV29-1	TRBJ1-2	NA	NA
TGTGCCAGCAGCCCCTTAGCGGCTAGCTCCTACGAGCAGTACTTC	CASSPLAASSYEQYF	TRBV27	TRBJ2-7	NA	NA
TGTGCCAGCAGCGTCGGACAGGGGGTTACAGATACGCAGTATTTT	CASSVGQGVTDTQYF	TRBV9	TRBJ2-3	NA	TRBD1
TGTGCCAGCAGTTTAAGCAATCCGGGTGGCTACACCTTC	CASSLSNPGGYTF	TRBV28	TRBJ1-2	once	NA
TGTGCCAGCAGTCTCAGGGTAGGGTACTATGGCTACACCTTC	CASSLRVGYYGYTF	TRBV27	TRBJ1-2	NA	NA
TGCAGCGTTGAAGCTCAGACAGGGGATGAGCAGTTCTTC	CSVEAQTGDEQFF	TRBV29-1	TRBJ2-1	NA	TRBD1
TGTGCCAGCAGCTCGGGACTAGCGGGAGCTGGCAATGAGCAGTTCTTC	CASSSGLAGAGNEQFF	TRBV13	TRBJ2-1	few	TRBD2
TGTGCCAGCAGCGTACAGGGCGGCAATCAGCCCCAGCATTTT	CASSVQGGNQPQHF	TRBV5-6	TRBJ1-5	NA	NA
TGTGCCAGCAGTCCAGGGACAGGGGCTGGAAACACCATATATTTT	CASSPGTGAGNTIYF	TRBV28	TRBJ1-3	NA	TRBD1
TGCGCCAGCAGCTCGCAGGGGGCGGGAAATGAGCAGTTCTTC	CASSSQGAGNEQFF	TRBV5-1	TRBJ2-1	few	TRBD1
TGTGCCAGCAGTGAGAATCCCCTAGCGACCAGCACAGATACGCAGTATTTT	CASSENPLATSTDTQYF	TRBV6-1	TRBJ2-3	NA	NA